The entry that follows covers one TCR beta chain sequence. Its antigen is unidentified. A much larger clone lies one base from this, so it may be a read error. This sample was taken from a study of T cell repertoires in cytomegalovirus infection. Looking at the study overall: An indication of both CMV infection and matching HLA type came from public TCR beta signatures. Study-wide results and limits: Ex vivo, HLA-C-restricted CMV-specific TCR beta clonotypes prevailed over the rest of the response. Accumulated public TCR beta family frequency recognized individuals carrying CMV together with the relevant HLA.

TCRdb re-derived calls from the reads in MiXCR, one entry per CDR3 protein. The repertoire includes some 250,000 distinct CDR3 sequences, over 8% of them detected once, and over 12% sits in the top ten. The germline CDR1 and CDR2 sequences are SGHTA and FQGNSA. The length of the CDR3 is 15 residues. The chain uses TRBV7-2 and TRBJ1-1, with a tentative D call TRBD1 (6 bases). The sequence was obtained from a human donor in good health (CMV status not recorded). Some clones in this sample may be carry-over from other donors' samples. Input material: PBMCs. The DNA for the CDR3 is TGTGCCAACAGCTTACAGGGAGGCGGGAACACTGAAGCTTTCTTT. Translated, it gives CANSLQGGGNTEAFF.